These 16 T cell receptor beta chains originate from one sample sequenced in a study of blood T cell repertoires in COVID-19. The method was immunoSEQ multiplex PCR; TCRdb's version includes in-frame clones alone and lacks a portion of them. The sample consists of about 390,000 clones, approximately 87% of them appearing once. Specimen: PBMCs or T cells enriched from blood (not recorded which). All receptors come from a woman in her fifties or sixties who had recovered from COVID-19.

The CDR3 coding sequence is TGTGCCAGCAGTCTTTACACAGGGGGCTATGAAGCTTTCTTT. Protein: CASSLYTGGYEAFF. The chain carries TRBV6-5 and TRBJ1-1; 9 bases are a match to TRBD1. Trimming cost V 5 bases and J 7 bases; bases outside gene matches: 8. The CDR3 spans 14 residues. Looked up from germline, CDR1 is MNHEY and CDR2 is SVGAGI.

V gene TRBV20-1 combines with J gene TRBJ1-6; 7 nucleotides match TRBD1. CDR1 and CDR2 from the germline V gene are DFQATT and SNEGSKA (reference sequence). The CDR3 is made up of 17 amino acids. The junction had 15 bases not matched to a gene; V was cut back by 3 bases and J by 7 bases. The CDR3 here is CSASISVGGQANSPLHF. As DNA, the CDR3 is TGCAGTGCTAGTATTTCAGTGGGTGGACAGGCCAATTCACCCCTCCACTTT.

In this sample, this clone turned up a few times. The chain links TRBV19 to TRBJ2-7; tentative D call: TRBD1 (6 bases). This CDR3 region has 13 residues. Looked up from germline, CDR1 is LNHDA and CDR2 is SQIVND (reference sequence). The V end was cut by 1 base, the J end by 6 bases, with 10 bases between. CDR3: CASSIVGRGEQYF. CDR3 DNA sequence: TGTGCCAGTAGTATAGTTGGCAGGGGCGAGCAGTACTTC.

V gene TRBV3-1 (or the pseudogene TRBV3-2) combines with J gene TRBJ1-2; maybe TRBD1 (5 bases). Trimming pared 1 base from V and 5 bases from J, leaving 11 bases between. The germline gives CDR1 LGHDT, CDR2 YNNKEL (reference sequence). The CDR3 runs 14 residues. The CDR3 loop is CASSQARGQYGYTF. DNA of the CDR3: TGTGCCAGCAGCCAAGCAAGGGGTCAATATGGCTACACCTTC.

The genes are TRBV7-2 and TRBJ2-1, with 7 nucleotides matching TRBD1. Germline assignment: CDR1 SGHTA and CDR2 FQGNSA. CDR3 length: 16 amino acids. With 2 bases clipped from V and 6 bases from J, the junction kept 10 bases outside the gene matches. This chain's CDR3 is CASSLPGTALGNEQFF. The CDR3 DNA is TGTGCCAGCAGCTTACCAGGGACAGCCCTTGGCAATGAGCAGTTCTTC.

The V and J genes are TRBV28 and TRBJ1-4; a possible D gene is TRBD1 (5 bases). Trimming took off 7 bases at V and 7 bases at J, with 16 bases between the two ends. The length of the CDR3 is 14 residues. Germline V gives CDR1 MDHEN, CDR2 SYDVKM. CDR3 DNA: TGTGCCAGCACAACCAGGAGGGGCCGTGAAAAACTGTTTTTT. Its translation: CASTTRRGREKLFF.

CDR3 bases: TGTGCCAGCAGTGGGGAGGGAGGGGCAGCTTTCTTT. Its protein is CASSGEGGAAFF. This rearrangement joins TRBV2 to TRBJ1-1, with D possibly matching TRBD1 (5 bases). CDR3 length: 12 amino acids. Germline V CDR1 and CDR2: SNHLY, FYNNEI. The V gene lost 4 bases and the J gene lost 10 bases, with 13 bases spanning the gap.

The rearrangement joins TRBV5-1 to TRBJ1-1; 10 nucleotides line up with TRBD1. Trimming took 2 bases from V and 4 from J; bases not matched to a gene: 8. The germline V gene has CDR1 SGHRS and CDR2 YFSETQ. The CDR3 extends over 16 amino acids. The DNA of the CDR3 is TGCGCCAGCAGCTTAGGGACAGGGGACGTTGGCACTGAAGCTTTCTTT. Protein sequence: CASSLGTGDVGTEAFF.

The rearrangement links TRBV11-3 to TRBJ2-3, with 9 bases aligning to TRBD1. The germline V gene has CDR1 SGHNT and CDR2 YENEEA. The V segment lost 3 bases and the J segment 1 base; nucleotides outside the gene matches: 2. The CDR3 runs 15 residues. CDR3 protein: CASSFRTGGTDTQYF. In nucleotides, the CDR3 is TGTGCCAGCAGCTTCCGGACAGGGGGCACAGATACGCAGTATTTT.

The chain carries TRBV5-5 and TRBJ2-1; D might be TRBD1 (6 bases). Germline CDR1 and CDR2: SGHKS and YYEKEE (reference sequence). V was shortened by 2 bases and J by 2 bases, with 17 bases between the two germline ends. This CDR3 contains 17 residues. The CDR3 DNA reads TGTGCCAGCAGCTTTCGCGGGCGACAGGAGACCTACAATGAGCAGTTCTTC. Translation gives CASSFRGRQETYNEQFF.

This chain links TRBV3-1 (or the pseudogene TRBV3-2) with TRBJ1-5, with 8 bases aligning to TRBD1. The length of the CDR3 is 16 residues. In germline, CDR1 is LGHDT, CDR2 YNNKEL (reference sequence). The junction had 6 bases not matched to a gene; V was cut back by 4 bases and J by 1 base. The CDR3 loop reads CASSPQGVGSNQPQHF. CDR3 DNA: TGTGCCAGCAGCCCACAGGGGGTTGGCAGCAATCAGCCCCAGCATTTT.

This chain joins TRBV10-3 and TRBJ1-2; D gene unclear. CDR1 is ENHRY and CDR2 is SYGVKD in the germline V gene. This CDR3 region has 15 residues. V was clipped by 4 bases and J by 0 bases, with 12 bases between them. CDR3 protein: CAISGQSSTNYGYTF. In DNA, the CDR3 is TGTGCCATCAGTGGCCAGTCCTCAACTAACTATGGCTACACCTTC.

The rearrangement links TRBV6-5 to TRBJ1-2; D is unresolved. Trimming cost V 11 bases and J 6 bases, with 16 bases left between them. The CDR3 has 12 residues. CDR1 and CDR2 (germline): MNHEY, SVGAGI. Here the CDR3 DNA reads TGTGCCGGTAGGTCTACTACCCATGGCTACACCTTC. Translated, it gives CAGRSTTHGYTF.

This chain links TRBV5-1 with TRBJ2-3; TRBD2 matches 8 bases. CDR1 is SGHRS, CDR2 YFSETQ, per germline. This CDR3 is 14 amino acids long. V gave up 4 bases and J gave up 14 bases; unmatched junction bases: 15. The CDR3 sequence is CASSPPGGGTGRYF. CDR3 nucleotides: TGCGCCAGCAGCCCCCCGGGGGGGGGTACAGGGCGGTATTTT.

The chain carries TRBV19 and TRBJ1-2, with 7 nucleotides matching TRBD1. Trimming removed 5 bases from V and 4 bases from J; junction bases left unmatched: 19. The V gene's germline CDR1 is LNHDA and CDR2 SQIVND (reference sequence). There are 18 residues in the CDR3. The CDR3 DNA follows: TGTGCCAGTAGTTCCACCGGGACAGCCACCCTTCTTCCCTATGGCTACACCTTC. Amino acid sequence: CASSSTGTATLLPYGYTF.

The chain has TRBV18 and TRBJ1-2, with 10 bases fitting TRBD1. V lost 3 bases to trimming and J lost 8 bases; unmatched junction nucleotides: 3. The CDR3 totals 13 residues. Germline V gene lookup returns CDR1 KGHSH and CDR2 LQKENI. CDR3 protein: CASSPTGGQGYTF. CDR3 coding DNA: TGTGCCAGCTCACCGACAGGGGGCCAAGGCTACACCTTC.